This TCR beta chain is from a study of STAT3 mutations in large granular lymphocyte leukemia. In the study overall: Over half of T-LGLL patients had one or more immunosuppressive regimens. Study outcomes and limitations: In some patients, a small highly pathogenic clone possibly went undetected. In several patients, dominant TCR clone burden exceeded STAT3 mutant burden. Every T-cell large granular lymphocyte leukemia patient had at least one immunodominant TCR beta clonotype.

Unmatched junction bases numbered 8, after V lost 1 base and J lost 0 bases. CDR1 is SEHNR and CDR2 is FQNEAQ in the germline V gene (reference sequence). CDR3 length: 18 amino acids. On this clone: Antigen specificity is unknown.

Produced via immunoSEQ multiplex PCR; TCRdb's table is partial and in-frame only. The data show under 20,000 clones, around 93% seen once. This TCR came from a man aged 60 to 69 with T-cell large granular lymphocyte leukemia. Some clones in this sample may be carry-over from other donors' samples. This chain links TRBV7-9 with TRBJ1-3; TRBD1 agrees at 8 bases. The sequenced material came from peripheral blood mononuclear cells. CDR3 bases: TGTGCCAGCAGCTTAGGGGGGAGGGACAGGTTCTCTGGAAACACCATATATTTT. It specifies CASSLGGRDRFSGNTIYF. The variable domain in full, with the rest retrieved from reference TRBV7-9 and TRBJ1-3, is DTGVSQNPRHKITKRGQNVTFRCDPISEHNRLYWYRQTLGQGPEFLTYFQNEAQLEKSRLLSDRFSAERPKGSFSTLEIQRTEQGDSAMYLCASSLGGRDRFSGNTIYFGEGSWLTVV.